These 27 T cell receptor beta chains share one sample of origin, sequenced in a study of T cell responses to AZD1222 COVID-19 vaccine listed by TCRdb under 2021. The receptor library was made with the immunoSEQ multiplex PCR assay. Held by TCRdb, this immuneACCESS table contains in-frame sequences only and omits some clones. Under half of the omission traces to an unresolved V gene where checked; the cause of the rest is unknown. This sample gives under 140,000 clones in total; nearly 90% of them show up just once. The top ten constitute 2.5% to 3.5% of the sample. The time point label here, explained by the study, means: baseline before first vaccination. This material consisted of peripheral blood, taken on day 0 of AZD1222 vaccination. The source of these receptors is an adult in good health.

V usage is TRBV5-1 and J usage is TRBJ1-4; D gene unclear. The germline V gene has CDR1 SGHRS and CDR2 YFSETQ. Deletions cut 4 bases from V and 0 bases from J, with 10 bases between. The CDR3 length is 15 residues. The CDR3 protein is CASSDPRSTNEKLFF. CDR3 bases: TGCGCCAGCAGCGACCCAAGATCAACTAATGAAAAACTGTTTTTT.

This chain links TRBV6-5 with TRBJ1-1, with TRBD1 as a possible D gene (6 bases). The CDR3 is 14 residues long. V was clipped by 10 bases and J by 1 base, with 16 bases between them. Germline lookup yields CDR1 MNHEY and CDR2 SVGAGI. The CDR3: CATQRGGRNTEAFF. DNA for the CDR3: TGTGCCACCCAAAGGGGGGGTAGGAACACTGAAGCTTTCTTT.

The J gene is TRBJ2-2, the V gene TRBV6-5, with D perhaps being TRBD1 or TRBD2 (6 bases each). Germline V gene data show CDR1 as MNHEY and CDR2 as SVGAGI. The CDR3 is 13 amino acids. The V gene lost 7 bases and the J gene lost 6 bases, with 12 bases spanning the gap. The CDR3 region has the DNA TGTGCCAGCACCCCGAGGGGGGCCGGGGAGCTGTTTTTT. It encodes CASTPRGAGELFF.

The rearrangement uses TRBV9 and TRBJ2-1; D is possibly TRBD2 (6 bases). Trimming cost V 0 bases and J 5 bases, with 12 bases left between them. CDR1 is SGDLS and CDR2 is YYNGEE in the germline V gene. The CDR3 length is 15 residues. The CDR3 loop reads CASSVGGGGDNEQFF. CDR3 DNA: TGTGCCAGCAGCGTAGGGGGAGGAGGGGACAATGAGCAGTTCTTC.

V gene TRBV9 combines with J gene TRBJ1-5; D is undetermined. The CDR3 loop spans 15 amino acids. Germline V CDR1 and CDR2: SGDLS, YYNGEE. Trimming left V 0 bases short and J 0 bases short, with 7 bases between. DNA of the CDR3: TGTGCCAGCAGCGTAGGGGGATCTAGCAATCAGCCCCAGCATTTT. Its protein is CASSVGGSSNQPQHF.

This rearrangement joins TRBV10-3 to TRBJ1-5; D not certain. The CDR3 spans 14 residues. V shed 2 bases and J shed 0 bases, with 5 bases lying between them. The germline gives CDR1 ENHRY, CDR2 SYGVKD. The CDR3 reads CAISEGYSNQPQHF. CDR3 coding DNA: TGTGCCATCAGTGAGGGATATAGCAATCAGCCCCAGCATTTT.

This chain uses TRBV5-1 with TRBJ1-3, with TRBD1 as a possible D gene (6 bases). This CDR3 spans 15 amino acids. V was shortened by 4 bases and J by 2 bases, with 13 bases between the two germline ends. CDR1 SGHRS and CDR2 YFSETQ come from the germline V gene. CDR3 nucleotide sequence: TGCGCCAGCAGCCCCGAACAGGGTACTGGAAACACCATATATTTT. Its translation: CASSPEQGTGNTIYF. Full variable domain (outside the CDR3, taken from reference TRBV5-1 and TRBJ1-3): KAGVTQTPRYLIKTRGQQVTLSCSPISGHRSVSWYQQTPGQGLQFLFEYFSETQRNKGNFPGRFSGRQFSNSRSEMNVSTLELGDSALYLCASSPEQGTGNTIYFGEGSWLTVV.

The rearrangement joins TRBV4-1 to TRBJ1-5; 7 nucleotides align to TRBD1. With V trimmed by 2 bases and J by 0 bases, 7 bases remained unmatched. CDR3 length equals 17 residues. Germline-derived CDR1 and CDR2 are MGHRA and YSYEKL. In DNA form, the CDR3 reads TGCGCCAGCAGCCAAAGACCCGACAGGGATAGCAATCAGCCCCAGCATTTT. Protein sequence: CASSQRPDRDSNQPQHF.

The rearrangement joins TRBV30 to TRBJ2-1, with D uncertain. Germline V gene data show CDR1 as GTSNPN and CDR2 as SVGIG (reference sequence). V was trimmed by 5 bases and J by 5 bases, leaving 7 bases between them. CDR3 length equals 11 residues. The CDR3, as DNA: TGTGCCTGGGCTCAGGACAATGAGCAGTTCTTC. Its protein product is CAWAQDNEQFF.

The V call is TRBV3-1 (or the pseudogene TRBV3-2), the J call TRBJ1-2; D ambiguous. This CDR3 spans 14 amino acids. CDR1 and CDR2 from the germline V gene are LGHDT and YNNKEL (reference sequence). V lost 1 base and J lost 7, with 13 bases in between. The CDR3 coding sequence is TGTGCCAGCAGCCAAGGGGAAGATTGGAGTGGCTACACCTTC. Its protein is CASSQGEDWSGYTF.

J is TRBJ1-1 and V is TRBV7-8; D perhaps matches TRBD1 (5 bases). CDR3 length equals 16 residues. Looked up from germline, CDR1 is SGHVS and CDR2 is FQNEAQ. The V end was cut by 5 bases, the J end by 4 bases, with 20 bases between. CDR3 nucleotides: TGTGCCAGCAGCCCCTCGCCCCAGGGATGGAGCACTGAAGCTTTCTTT. Protein sequence: CASSPSPQGWSTEAFF.

This clone was found once. This rearrangement joins TRBV2 to TRBJ2-5; D not certain. V lost 2 bases to trimming and J lost 3 bases, with 13 bases between them. The germline gives CDR1 SNHLY, CDR2 FYNNEI. The CDR3 has 15 residues. CDR3 in DNA: TGTGCCAGCAGTGAAAGGCGTCCGTCCAAAGAGACCCAGTACTTC. Encoded protein: CASSERRPSKETQYF. The full variable domain, its missing parts supplied by reference TRBV2 and TRBJ2-5, is EPEVTQTPSHQVTQMGQEVILRCVPISNHLYFYWYRQILGQKVEFLVSFYNNEISEKSEIFDDQFSVERPDGSNFTLKIRSTKLEDSAMYFCASSERRPSKETQYFGPGTRLLVL.

This clone was counted a single time. The rearrangement joins TRBV3-1 (or the pseudogene TRBV3-2) to TRBJ1-6; no firm D call. The CDR3 sequence is 16 residues long. The germline V and J ends were trimmed by 7 bases and 9 bases, with 22 bases remaining between them. Germline V CDR1 and CDR2: LGHDT, YNNKEL (reference sequence). In nucleotides, the CDR3 is TGTGCCAGCACCCAGATCGGCGGCGGCGCGAGTTCACCCCTCCACTTT. Translating gives CASTQIGGGASSPLHF.

This sequence joins TRBV3-1 (or the pseudogene TRBV3-2) and TRBJ1-2; 9 bases map to TRBD1. Germline assignment: CDR1 LGHDT and CDR2 YNNKEL (reference sequence). The V segment lost 4 bases and the J segment 6 bases; nucleotides outside the gene matches: 3. This CDR3 contains 13 residues. The CDR3 reads CASSLQGADGYTF. The CDR3 DNA sequence: TGTGCCAGCAGCCTACAGGGGGCGGATGGCTACACCTTC.

The CDR3, as DNA: TGCGCCAGCAGCTTGGAGCAGGTAGCGGATACGCAGTATTTT. As protein: CASSLEQVADTQYF. The chain carries TRBV5-1 and TRBJ2-3; a possible D gene is TRBD2 (5 bases). The CDR3 runs 14 residues. Trimming stripped 0 bases from V and 6 bases from J, with 11 bases between. Germline CDR1 and CDR2: SGHRS and YFSETQ.

The chain has TRBV18 and TRBJ1-5, with D maybe TRBD1 (5 bases). Germline values: CDR1 KGHSH, CDR2 LQKENI. The CDR3 is 13 residues long. The ends were cut back, 3 bases at V and 8 bases at J, with 11 bases in the middle. The CDR3 DNA sequence: TGTGCCAGCTCACCGGGGGTCGGGGAGCCCCAGCATTTT. Protein product: CASSPGVGEPQHF.

The genes are TRBV12-3 or TRBV12-4 and TRBJ1-5, with D maybe TRBD1 (5 bases). V lost 4 bases and J lost 6, with 10 bases in between. The CDR3 runs to 13 residues. The CDR3 nucleotides read TGTGCCAGCAGTTCCCAGGGAGGTCAGCCCCAGCATTTT. This codes for CASSSQGGQPQHF.

The gene calls are TRBV7-8 and TRBJ2-5; TRBD2 agrees at 15 bases. Germline V CDR1 and CDR2: SGHVS, FQNEAQ. There are 17 residues in the CDR3. V shed 5 bases and J 3 bases; nucleotides not matched to a gene: 7. CDR3 nucleotide sequence: TGTGCCAGCAGCCCGGGACTAGCGGGAGGAACGAAAGAGACCCAGTACTTC. Residues: CASSPGLAGGTKETQYF.

The chain carries TRBV7-8 and TRBJ1-5; possibly TRBD1 for D (6 bases). Trimming shortened V by 1 base and J by 2 bases, and 9 bases separated the two germline ends. The CDR3 extends over 15 amino acids. Germline CDR1 reads SGHVS; CDR2 reads FQNEAQ. The CDR3 nucleotides read TGTGCCAGCAGCTTAGGGGGGGCAGGCAATCAGCCCCAGCATTTT. Its protein product is CASSLGGAGNQPQHF. Full variable domain (missing parts from reference TRBV7-8 and TRBJ1-5): GAGVSQSPRYKVAKRGQDVALRCDPISGHVSLFWYQQALGQGPEFLTYFQNEAQLDKSGLPSDRFFAERPEGSVSTLKIQRTQQEDSAVYLCASSLGGAGNQPQHFGDGTRLSIL.

The rearrangement uses TRBV20-1 and TRBJ2-7; TRBD2 aligns across 7 bases. After removal of 8 bases from V and 2 bases from J, the junction contained 9 bases not matched to a gene. The CDR3 runs to 13 residues. Germline V gene sequence: CDR1 DFQATT, CDR2 SNEGSKA (reference sequence). Here the CDR3 DNA reads TGCAGTCCTCGTGCTAGCGGAACCTACGAGCAGTACTTC. It yields the protein CSPRASGTYEQYF.

This chain links TRBV6-2 or TRBV6-3 with TRBJ2-2, with 7 bases lining up with TRBD2. Trimming removed 6 bases from V and 5 bases from J; junction bases left unmatched: 9. CDR3 size: 15 residues. Per the germline V gene, CDR1 is MNHEY and CDR2 is SVGEGT. The CDR3 is CASSSGGSGTGELFF. CDR3 sequence (DNA): TGTGCCAGCAGCTCGGGAGGCAGCGGAACCGGGGAGCTGTTTTTT.

Only one count was recorded for this clone. The chain has TRBV11-1 and TRBJ1-2; 7 bases agree with TRBD1. Per the germline V gene, CDR1 is SGHAT and CDR2 is FQDESV (reference sequence). V gave up 3 bases and J gave up 3 bases; unmatched junction bases: 7. CDR3 length: 15 residues. The DNA of the CDR3 is TGTGCCAGCAGCTTGAGGGGGCAAGGAGACTATGGCTACACCTTC. Translating it yields CASSLRGQGDYGYTF.

The V call is TRBV28, the J call TRBJ1-5; possibly TRBD1 for D (5 bases). Germline values: CDR1 MDHEN, CDR2 SYDVKM. There are 14 residues in the CDR3. The V and J ends lost 3 bases and 5 bases respectively, with 11 bases between them. Here the CDR3 reads CASSFAAGHQPQHF. CDR3 bases: TGTGCCAGCAGTTTTGCGGCGGGACATCAGCCCCAGCATTTT.

The chain carries TRBV19 and TRBJ2-3, with 7 nucleotides matching TRBD1. This CDR3 comprises 18 residues. Germline V gene lookup returns CDR1 LNHDA and CDR2 SQIVND (reference sequence). The ends lost 1 base at V and 0 bases at J; junction bases unmatched: 10. CDR3 coding DNA: TGTGCCAGTAGTATAGGCTGGGCCAAAGGGGGCAGCACAGATACGCAGTATTTT. Amino acids: CASSIGWAKGGSTDTQYF.

V gene TRBV19 combines with J gene TRBJ2-1; possible D gene TRBD1, 5 bases. The V gene lost 5 bases and the J gene lost 7 bases, with 18 bases spanning the gap. Germline lookup yields CDR1 LNHDA and CDR2 SQIVND (reference sequence). The CDR3 totals 15 residues. CDR3 in DNA: TGTGCCAGTAGTCCCCGACAGAGCGATCCGAATGAGCAGTTCTTC. Encoded protein: CASSPRQSDPNEQFF.

The chain couples TRBV4-3 to TRBJ1-1; the D is unclear. The germline V gene has CDR1 LGHNA and CDR2 YSLEER. This CDR3 contains 12 residues. The V and J ends lost 0 bases and 2 bases respectively, with 1 base between them. CDR3 in amino acids: CASSQDNTEAFF. In nucleotides, the CDR3 is TGCGCCAGCAGCCAAGATAACACTGAAGCTTTCTTT.

V gene TRBV28 combines with J gene TRBJ1-6, with 10 bases lining up with TRBD1. This CDR3 region has 16 residues. Trimming cost V 7 bases and J 7 bases; bases outside gene matches: 10. Germline V lookup: CDR1 MDHEN, CDR2 SYDVKM. CDR3 in amino acids: CASTPGQGRGNSPLHF. CDR3 bases: TGTGCCAGCACTCCGGGACAGGGGAGAGGGAATTCACCCCTCCACTTT.